These 3 T cell receptor beta chains originate from one sample sequenced in a study of cytomegalovirus exposure and HLA in healthy donors. 13 Jbeta primers and 60 Vbeta primers were used for the PCR. The table came from immunoSEQ multiplex PCR; TCRdb's copy has only in-frame clones and leaves some out. The sample contains about 92,000 clones, roughly 71% of which appear only once. Specimen: PBMCs. Receptors were obtained from a man in his fifties in good health and CMV-seronegative.

This chain connects TRBV5-1 to TRBJ2-2; possibly TRBD2 for D (6 bases). This CDR3 region has 14 residues. Germline assignment: CDR1 SGHRS and CDR2 YFSETQ. Deletions cut 4 bases from V and 1 base from J, with 8 bases between. CDR3 sequence: CASSRSGNTGELFF. The CDR3 bases are TGCGCCAGCAGCCGTAGCGGGAACACCGGGGAGCTGTTTTTT.

The genes are TRBV11-1 and TRBJ2-3; D perhaps matches TRBD2 (5 bases). There are 14 residues in the CDR3. V lost 5 bases, J lost 4 bases, and 13 bases lay in between. Germline CDR1 is SGHAT and CDR2 is FQDESV (reference sequence). Here the CDR3 reads CASSPHLLADTQYF. In DNA, the CDR3 is TGTGCCAGCAGCCCTCACTTACTAGCAGATACGCAGTATTTT.

The rearrangement joins TRBV6-4 to TRBJ2-2, with D maybe TRBD2 (5 bases). Germline values: CDR1 MRHNA, CDR2 SNTAGT. V lost 6 bases to trimming and J lost 0 bases, with 8 bases between them. The CDR3 runs 14 residues. In DNA, the CDR3 is TGTGCCAGCAGAAGGGAGTCGAACACCGGGGAGCTGTTTTTT. This gives the protein CASRRESNTGELFF.